The 10 T cell receptor beta chains in this list originate from one sample, sequenced in a study of monozygotic twins with inflammatory bowel disease. TCRdb re-called the 5' RACE reads, yielding one record per CDR3 amino acid sequence without DNA. This sample contains 330,000 or so distinct CDR3 sequences. Sequences were obtained from blood. These TCRs come from a human donor with ulcerative colitis or Crohn's disease, or a healthy co-twin of an affected twin (not recorded which).

The rearrangement links TRBV20-1 to TRBJ2-7; the TCRdb D gene call, TRBD1, has no DNA to confirm it. Germline lookup yields CDR1 DFQATT and CDR2 SNEGSKA (reference sequence). The CDR3 runs to 12 residues. This CDR3 is CSARGGIDEQYF.

The chain couples TRBV7-2 to TRBJ2-6. CDR1 and CDR2 (germline): SGHTA, FQGNSA. CDR3 length: 16 residues. The CDR3 loop reads CASSPNSVGGANVLTF.

This chain uses TRBV4-1 with TRBJ1-5; TCRdb gives TRBD1 as the D gene, but with no DNA this cannot be confirmed. Germline V gene lookup returns CDR1 MGHRA and CDR2 YSYEKL. CDR3 size: 16 residues. The CDR3 sequence: CASSQEPQLFNQPQHF.

The V call is TRBV25-1, the J call TRBJ1-4. The CDR3 consists of 12 residues. CDR1 is MGHDK, CDR2 SYGVNS, per germline. This CDR3 is CASRDVGEKLFF.

The CDR3 protein is CSARVNTGTDRSYF. The genes are TRBV20-1 and TRBJ2-7; checking the TCRdb D call of TRBD1 is not possible without DNA. Looked up from germline, CDR1 is DFQATT and CDR2 is SNEGSKA (reference sequence). The CDR3 extends over 14 amino acids.

The V call is TRBV5-6, the J call TRBJ2-1; lacking DNA, the TRBD2 call made by TCRdb goes unchecked. The CDR3 contains 15 residues. In germline, CDR1 is SGHDT, CDR2 YYEEEE. Here the CDR3 reads CASSLFSSGPTKQFF.

The chain links TRBV15 to TRBJ1-2; as DNA is missing, the TRBD1 call by TCRdb cannot be tested. From germline, CDR1 is LNHNV and CDR2 YYDKDF (reference sequence). The CDR3 is 14 residues long. The CDR3 sequence: CATRLGTVDYGYTF.

CDR3 protein: CASSYLLDTQYF. The rearrangement uses TRBV6-2 or TRBV6-3 and TRBJ2-3. Germline CDR1 MNHEY, CDR2 SVGEGT. This CDR3 region has 12 residues.

CDR3 loop: CSGVSGQGSYEQYF. V usage is TRBV20-1 and J usage is TRBJ2-7; the TCRdb call, TRBD1, lacks DNA for checking. The CDR3 length is 14 residues. Germline V lookup: CDR1 DFQATT, CDR2 SNEGSKA (reference sequence).

The V gene is TRBV12-3 or TRBV12-4, the J gene TRBJ1-2. This CDR3 contains 14 residues. This chain's CDR3 is CASISGDSGHGYTF.